The 19 T cell receptor beta chains below come from one sample, sequenced in a study of blood T cell repertoires in COVID-19. Here immunoSEQ multiplex PCR was the method, and the copy in TCRdb shows in-frame clones only, minus some. The table lists 100,000 or so clones, 80% to 90% of them singletons. The sample was peripheral blood. The receptors were gathered from a human donor in a cohort sampled during active COVID-19.

The V and J genes are TRBV5-1 and TRBJ2-5; 7 nucleotides align to TRBD1. V was pared by 0 bases and J by 2 bases, with 4 bases of the junction left unmatched. The germline V gene encodes CDR1 SGHRS and CDR2 YFSETQ. The CDR3 runs to 15 residues. Here the CDR3 reads CASSLGGTVQETQYF. The CDR3 DNA reads as TGCGCCAGCAGCTTGGGAGGGACAGTACAAGAGACCCAGTACTTC.

The V and J genes are TRBV6-9 and TRBJ2-7; 8 nucleotides align to TRBD1. CDR1 and CDR2 from the germline V gene are MNHGY and SVAAGI. This CDR3 has 18 amino acids. The V segment lost 5 bases and the J segment 2 bases; nucleotides outside the gene matches: 17. The CDR3 bases are TGTGCCAGCAGTACCCGGGACAGGCGCACCCCACACCCCTACGAGCAGTACTTC. Translating gives CASSTRDRRTPHPYEQYF.

The table lists this clone with a few counts. This rearrangement joins TRBV29-1 to TRBJ1-2; 7 bases are shared with TRBD1. The germline gives CDR1 SQVTM, CDR2 ANQGSEA. V lost 4 bases and J lost 7; bases outside the gene matches: 6. The CDR3 runs to 12 residues. CDR3 amino acids: CSVGGTVGGYTF. The CDR3, as DNA: TGCAGCGTTGGGGGGACAGTCGGTGGCTACACCTTC.

J is TRBJ2-7 and V is TRBV20-1; no clear D. CDR3 length: 11 residues. Germline CDR1 is DFQATT and CDR2 is SNEGSKA (reference sequence). In nucleotides, the CDR3 is TGCAGCCCTAGAGGAGCCTACGAGCAGTACTTC. Translation gives CSPRGAYEQYF.

The chain combines TRBV6-2 or TRBV6-3 with TRBJ1-5; 12 nucleotides match TRBD1. The CDR3 spans 15 residues. V gave up 4 bases and J gave up 5 bases; unmatched junction bases: 3. Germline CDR1 is MNHEY and CDR2 is SVGEGT. CDR3 in amino acids: CASSSGQGAYQPQHF. The CDR3 bases are TGTGCCAGCAGTTCGGGACAGGGGGCATATCAGCCCCAGCATTTT.

The J gene is TRBJ1-2, the V gene TRBV10-3; D is perhaps TRBD1 (6 bases). This CDR3 has 13 amino acids. Trimming took off 2 bases at V and 5 bases at J, with 9 bases between the two ends. Looked up from germline, CDR1 is ENHRY and CDR2 is SYGVKD. CDR3 sequence (DNA): TGTGCCATCAGTGAGGGACAGACGTATGGCTACACCTTC. Its translation: CAISEGQTYGYTF.

The chain employs TRBV28 and TRBJ2-7, with TRBD1 matching over 9 bases. Germline V lookup: CDR1 MDHEN, CDR2 SYDVKM. The V and J ends lost 7 bases and 9 bases, in that order; junction bases with no gene match: 19. The CDR3 has 16 amino acids. The CDR3 region has the DNA TGTGCCAGCAAATCTTTGGCGGGACAGGGACGTGTAGGGCAGTACTTC. It codes for CASKSLAGQGRVGQYF.

V and J are TRBV9 and TRBJ2-5; TRBD2 is a possible D gene (5 bases). Trimming stripped 0 bases from V and 5 bases from J, with 11 bases between. CDR1 SGDLS and CDR2 YYNGEE come from the germline V gene. This CDR3 is built from 14 residues. The CDR3 region is CASSVDEGVETQYF. CDR3 bases: TGTGCCAGCAGCGTAGACGAGGGAGTCGAGACCCAGTACTTC.

The chain links TRBV5-1 to TRBJ2-7, with TRBD2 matching over 11 bases. This CDR3 comprises 18 residues. Germline CDR1 is SGHRS and CDR2 is YFSETQ. The V and J ends lost 0 bases and 3 bases, in that order; junction bases with no gene match: 11. In DNA form, the CDR3 reads TGCGCCAGCAGCTTGGCCCCGACTAGCGGGGAGAAAGGCTACGAGCAGTACTTC. Translation gives CASSLAPTSGEKGYEQYF.

V usage is TRBV11-3 and J usage is TRBJ2-2, with 10 bases that match TRBD1. Germline CDR1 and CDR2: SGHNT and YENEEA. This CDR3 has 18 residues. V was clipped by 6 bases and J by 3 bases; unmatched bases: 13. The CDR3 DNA follows: TGTGCCAGCAGTTCAGGCCTAGGGACAGGGGATTACACCGGGGAGCTGTTTTTT. Protein sequence: CASSSGLGTGDYTGELFF.

In this sample, this clone turned up once. This chain links TRBV10-3 with TRBJ2-3, with 11 positions matching TRBD2. The CDR3 contains 15 residues. Trimming cost V 5 bases and J 6 bases; bases outside gene matches: 7. The germline CDR1 and CDR2 sequences are ENHRY and SYGVKD. CDR3 protein: CAISMTSGKRDTQYF. The CDR3 DNA sequence: TGTGCCATCAGTATGACTAGCGGGAAGAGGGATACGCAGTATTTT.

The chain has TRBV5-4 and TRBJ2-7, with D tentatively TRBD1 (5 bases). V lost 0 bases to trimming and J lost 2 bases, with 12 bases between them. This CDR3 region has 15 residues. Looked up from germline, CDR1 is SGHNT and CDR2 is YYREEE (reference sequence). Written as DNA, the CDR3 is TGTGCCAGCAGCTTGGAACCGGACAACACCTACGAGCAGTACTTC. This sequence encodes CASSLEPDNTYEQYF.

The rearrangement joins TRBV9 to TRBJ2-1; 9 nucleotides agree with TRBD2. The ends lost 0 bases at V and 5 bases at J; junction bases unmatched: 3. The germline CDR1 and CDR2 sequences are SGDLS and YYNGEE. The CDR3 sequence is 15 residues long. The DNA for the CDR3 is TGTGCCAGCAGCGTAGGTCGACTAGCGGACAATGAGCAGTTCTTC. Its translation: CASSVGRLADNEQFF.

This chain links TRBV11-2 with TRBJ2-1; 10 positions agree with TRBD2. The V gene's germline CDR1 is SGHAT and CDR2 FQNNGV. The junction had 6 bases not matched to a gene; V was cut back by 5 bases and J by 8 bases. The CDR3 consists of 14 residues. CDR3 nucleotide sequence: TGTGCCAGCAGCCGTGGACTAGCGGAGTATGAGCAGTTCTTC. Its translation: CASSRGLAEYEQFF.

The rearrangement joins TRBV28 to TRBJ1-5; no clear D. Germline V gene sequence: CDR1 MDHEN, CDR2 SYDVKM. The CDR3 is 14 amino acids. The V and J ends lost 1 base and 5 bases respectively, with 9 bases between them. The CDR3 sequence: CASSLSSMDQPQHF. DNA of the CDR3: TGTGCCAGCAGTTTATCAAGCATGGATCAGCCCCAGCATTTT. The variable domain in full, with the rest retrieved from reference TRBV28 and TRBJ1-5, is DVKVTQSSRYLVKRTGEKVFLECVQDMDHENMFWYRQDPGLGLRLIYFSYDVKMKEKGDIPEGYSVSREKKERFSLILESASTNQTSMYLCASSLSSMDQPQHFGDGTRLSIL.

The chain has TRBV7-2 and TRBJ1-1; D gene unclear. CDR1 and CDR2 (germline): SGHTA, FQGNSA. Deletions cut 8 bases from V and 2 bases from J, with 12 bases between. This CDR3 comprises 13 residues. The CDR3, as DNA: TGTGCCAGCCTTCGTGAGGGTAACACTGAAGCTTTCTTT. It encodes CASLREGNTEAFF.

The chain combines TRBV9 with TRBJ1-4, with D possibly matching TRBD1 (5 bases). V gave up 4 bases and J gave up 7 bases, with 20 bases separating them. This CDR3 spans 16 amino acids. In germline, CDR1 is SGDLS, CDR2 YYNGEE. CDR3 sequence reads: CASSPTATVRGEKLFF. The CDR3, as DNA: TGTGCCAGCAGCCCCACCGCGACAGTAAGGGGTGAAAAACTGTTTTTT.

The chain joins TRBV5-1 to TRBJ2-2; TRBD2 matches 7 bases. CDR3 length: 15 amino acids. Per the germline V gene, CDR1 is SGHRS and CDR2 is YFSETQ. The J segment lost 5 bases and the V segment lost 2 bases, leaving 6 bases of the junction unmatched. The CDR3, as DNA: TGCGCCAGCAGCTTACGGGGGGATAGGACCGGGGAGCTGTTTTTT. As protein: CASSLRGDRTGELFF.

A single count supports this clone. V usage is TRBV28 and J usage is TRBJ2-5, with 8 positions matching TRBD1. CDR3 length equals 15 residues. The trim removed 2 bases at V and 5 bases at J, leaving 7 bases unmatched. The V gene's germline CDR1 is MDHEN and CDR2 SYDVKM. The CDR3 DNA reads as TGTGCCAGCAGTTTAAACAGGGGGTTATCGGAGACCCAGTACTTC. Translating gives CASSLNRGLSETQYF.